Listed here are 10 T cell receptor beta chains from one sample, sequenced in a study of shared clonotypes between healthy human individuals. Data came from immunoSEQ multiplex PCR; TCRdb stores just in-frame clones and leaves some out. The profile covers approximately 2,300,000 clones, with around 92% appearing a single time and 0.3% to 0.4% taken by the ten largest. Material for sequencing was naive CD4+ T cells from PBMCs. Specified subset: CD45RA+ positively selected. The receptors derive from a man between 18 and 35 years old in good health. Some clones in this sample may be carry-over from other donors' samples.

V and J are TRBV19 and TRBJ1-2; TRBD1 is a possible D gene (5 bases). The germline gives CDR1 LNHDA, CDR2 SQIVND (reference sequence). CDR3 length: 14 amino acids. V gave up 3 bases and J gave up 2 bases, with 10 bases separating them. CDR3 DNA: TGTGCCAGTAGTATTCTTCGGGGGAACTATGGCTACACCTTC. It is translated as CASSILRGNYGYTF.

The chain uses TRBV7-6 and TRBJ2-6; the D is unclear. Germline values: CDR1 SGHVS, CDR2 FNYEAQ. This CDR3 is 17 amino acids long. The ends were cut back, 5 bases at V and 2 bases at J, with 16 bases in the middle. The CDR3 reads CASSAIPPYTGANVLTF. CDR3 coding DNA: TGTGCCAGCAGCGCAATCCCCCCCTATACTGGGGCCAACGTCCTGACTTTC.

This clone appeared a single time. Other nucleotide sequences from this sample produce the same CDR3. V is TRBV4-1 and J is TRBJ2-7; 8 bases are a match to TRBD1. The germline CDR1 and CDR2 sequences are MGHRA and YSYEKL. Unmatched junction bases numbered 4, after V lost 1 base and J lost 2 bases. The CDR3 consists of 15 residues. CDR3 region: CASSQGGQGAYEQYF. CDR3 DNA: TGCGCCAGCAGCCAAGGCGGACAGGGAGCCTACGAGCAGTACTTC.

This sequence joins TRBV29-1 and TRBJ2-1; 12 bases align to TRBD2. Germline CDR1 SQVTM, CDR2 ANQGSEA. The length of the CDR3 is 15 residues. With 3 bases clipped from V and 8 bases from J, the junction kept 8 bases outside the gene matches. The CDR3 is CSVDTSGRRWHEQFF. The CDR3 nucleotides are TGCAGCGTTGACACTAGCGGGAGGAGGTGGCATGAGCAGTTCTTC.

This rearrangement joins TRBV4-1 to TRBJ1-1; D gene uncertain. The germline gives CDR1 MGHRA, CDR2 YSYEKL. Trimming cost V 4 bases and J 0 bases, with 12 bases left between them. The CDR3 extends over 15 amino acids. CDR3 protein: CASSRGAGMNTEAFF. CDR3 coding DNA: TGCGCCAGCAGCCGCGGTGCGGGAATGAACACTGAAGCTTTCTTT.

The chain employs TRBV13 and TRBJ2-1; weak D call: TRBD1 (6 bases). The CDR3 consists of 16 residues. Trimming left V 1 base short and J 6 bases short, with 16 bases between. CDR1 and CDR2 (germline): PRHDT, FYEKMQ (reference sequence). The CDR3: CASSLASGADSNEQFF. The DNA of the CDR3 is TGTGCCAGCAGCTTAGCGTCAGGGGCTGACTCCAATGAGCAGTTCTTC.

This clone was seen more than once but under ten times. The chain has TRBV18 and TRBJ1-1, with no clear D. The ends were cut back, 1 base at V and 1 base at J, with 10 bases in the middle. The CDR3 is made up of 15 amino acids. Germline CDR1 reads KGHSH; CDR2 reads LQKENI. The CDR3 spells CASSPQVTTNTEAFF. The CDR3 DNA reads as TGTGCCAGCTCACCACAGGTTACGACGAACACTGAAGCTTTCTTT.

V gene TRBV19 combines with J gene TRBJ1-2; no firm D call. Germline CDR1 LNHDA, CDR2 SQIVND (reference sequence). The V gene lost 0 bases and the J gene lost 6 bases, with 14 bases spanning the gap. This CDR3 is 15 amino acids long. The CDR3 sequence is CASSIDWSQRDGYTF. The CDR3 DNA reads TGTGCCAGTAGTATAGACTGGTCACAGCGGGATGGCTACACCTTC.

For this clone: This sample includes further DNA sequences coding for the same CDR3. This chain joins TRBV7-3 and TRBJ2-1, with unresolved D. The V end was cut by 5 bases, the J end by 7 bases, with 6 bases between. CDR3 length: 11 amino acids. Per germline, CDR1 SGHTA and CDR2 FQGTGA. DNA for the CDR3: TGTGCCAGCAGCGGTGGTAATGAGCAGTTCTTC. It encodes CASSGGNEQFF. Full variable domain (rest looked up from reference TRBV7-3 and TRBJ2-1): GAGVSQTPSNKVTEKGKYVELRCDPISGHTALYWYRQSLGQGPEFLIYFQGTGAADDSGLPNDRFFAVRPEGSVSTLKIQRTERGDSAVYLCASSGGNEQFFGPGTRLTVL.

V and J are TRBV6-1 and TRBJ1-2; TRBD1 matches 8 bases. V shed 3 bases, J shed 6 bases, and the junction held 9 bases outside the gene matches. This CDR3 is built from 15 residues. Germline CDR1 MNHNS, CDR2 SASEGT. The CDR3 loop reads CASSEGQADVHGYTF. The DNA of the CDR3 is TGTGCCAGCAGTGAGGGACAGGCGGACGTTCATGGCTACACCTTC.